Listed here are 9 T cell receptor beta chains from one sample, sequenced in a study of vaccination and CD4 T cells after COVID-19. What these receptors recognize is not known. Regarding treatment: approximately nine-day PBMC culture with coronavirus spike peptide pools or control peptides (ViraFEST assay). An Oncomine TCR Beta short-read assay was used to sequence the DNA from cultured CD4+ T cells. TCRdb re-derived calls from the PCR reads in MiXCR, one entry per CDR3 protein. The repertoire holds 6,200 or so distinct CDR3 sequences, with 68% as singletons. Specimen: CD4+ T cells from blood, cultured in vitro. The receptors originated from a human donor who had recovered from COVID-19.

V usage is TRBV6-1 and J usage is TRBJ2-7, with 9 bases fitting TRBD1. In germline, CDR1 is MNHNS, CDR2 SASEGT. The CDR3 runs 14 residues. V was pared by 6 bases and J by 4 bases, with 7 bases of the junction left unmatched. The CDR3 loop reads CASRPGTGSYEQYF. CDR3 in DNA: TGTGCCAGCAGACCCGGGACAGGGTCGTACGAGCAGTACTTC.

The V call is TRBV20-1, the J call TRBJ1-5; no reliable D call. Germline CDR1 reads DFQATT; CDR2 reads SNEGSKA (reference sequence). V was cut by 0 bases and J by 5 bases, with 14 bases left in between. The CDR3 has 15 residues. CDR3: CSARDVTHGHQPQHF. The CDR3 nucleotides are TGCAGTGCTAGAGACGTCACCCATGGGCATCAGCCCCAGCATTTT.

V usage is TRBV11-2 and J usage is TRBJ1-5; no clear D gene. V lost 0 bases and J lost 6, with 3 bases in between. The CDR3 extends over 12 amino acids. The germline V gene has CDR1 SGHAT and CDR2 FQNNGV. CDR3 in DNA: TGTGCCAGCAGCTTAGAGGGTCAGCCCCAGCATTTT. Protein product: CASSLEGQPQHF.

This chain joins TRBV20-1 and TRBJ1-3; perhaps TRBD1 as D (6 bases). V was pared by 5 bases and J by 7 bases, with 15 bases between. Germline V gene sequence: CDR1 DFQATT, CDR2 SNEGSKA (reference sequence). The CDR3 sequence is 13 residues long. The CDR3 is CSAHNPTGNTIYF. DNA of the CDR3: TGCAGTGCTCATAATCCTACAGGGAACACCATATATTTT.

V and J are TRBV20-1 and TRBJ1-2; D ambiguous. The CDR3 is 12 amino acids. The V end was cut by 6 bases, the J end by 4 bases, with 12 bases between. The germline CDR1 and CDR2 sequences are DFQATT and SNEGSKA (reference sequence). The CDR3 loop is CSAVTVIYGYTF. For the CDR3, the DNA is TGCAGTGCCGTTACAGTTATCTATGGCTACACCTTC.

This chain connects TRBV24-1 to TRBJ2-5; D is possibly TRBD2 (5 bases). The CDR3 covers 15 residues. V was shortened by 3 bases and J by 2 bases, with 12 bases between the two germline ends. The germline V gene encodes CDR1 KGHDR and CDR2 SFDVKD. This chain's CDR3 is CATSDPGRGQETQYF. CDR3 bases: TGTGCCACCAGTGATCCCGGACGGGGTCAAGAGACCCAGTACTTC.

The V call is TRBV2, the J call TRBJ2-5, with TRBD2 identical over 9 bases. The CDR3 covers 15 residues. The germline gives CDR1 SNHLY, CDR2 FYNNEI. J lost 5 bases, V lost 9 bases, and 13 bases had no gene match. CDR3 bases: TGTGCCAGTGTCGGAGGGCGGGGGGGCCTGGAGACCCAGTACTTC. Protein product: CASVGGRGGLETQYF.

V is TRBV20-1 and J is TRBJ2-3; D is possibly TRBD1 (5 bases). CDR3 size: 15 residues. The germline V and J ends were trimmed by 0 bases and 5 bases, with 15 bases remaining between them. Per the germline V gene, CDR1 is DFQATT and CDR2 is SNEGSKA (reference sequence). The CDR3 loop is CSARDPGRVGDTQYF. CDR3 in DNA: TGCAGTGCTAGAGATCCGGGCAGGGTAGGAGATACGCAGTATTTT.

CDR3 sequence reads: CASSEKQVVVGIYGYTF. The CDR3 nucleotides read TGTGCCAGCAGTGAAAAACAAGTGGTTGTCGGAATCTATGGCTACACCTTC. This chain connects TRBV2 to TRBJ1-2; no reliable D call. V lost 2 bases, J lost 4 bases, and 20 bases lay in between. Germline values: CDR1 SNHLY, CDR2 FYNNEI. The CDR3 is 17 amino acids.